These 23 T cell receptor beta chains originate from one sample sequenced in a study of T cells in Graves' hyperthyroidism and ophthalmopathy. RNA transcripts gave rise to amplified TCR beta CDR3 regions. TCR CDR3 regions were first amplified by RT-PCR with HTBI primers. From the multiplex PCR reads, TCRdb called clonotypes with MiXCR, one entry per CDR3 protein. The profile covers roughly 740,000 distinct CDR3 sequences, with roughly 17% appearing a single time and 8.4% taken by the ten largest. The sequenced sample was blood. Every receptor here comes from a man between 18 and 35 years old with Graves' hyperthyroidism.

This clonotype was seen many times. The chain has TRBV3-1 and TRBJ2-7; D perhaps matches TRBD2 (5 bases). Trimming shortened V by 4 bases and J by 2 bases, and 12 bases separated the two germline ends. CDR3 length: 14 amino acids. Germline V gives CDR1 LGHDT, CDR2 YNNKEL (reference sequence). CDR3 sequence (DNA): TGTGCCAGCAGCCCAGACTATCTTGCCTACGAGCAGTACTTC. Residues: CASSPDYLAYEQYF.

As to this clonotype: The junction shows a germline mismatch at one end, possibly a read error. The chain is built from TRBV28 and TRBJ2-1, with TRBD1 matching over 7 bases. CDR3 length: 14 residues. Germline V gene lookup returns CDR1 MDHEN and CDR2 SYDVKM. CDR3 in amino acids: CASSTGARYNEQFF. For the CDR3, the DNA is TGCGCCAGCAGTACAGGGGCACGCTACAATGAGCAGTTCTTC.

The table lists this clonotype with a count of one. One junction end does not reproduce the germline sequence, and a read error may be involved. The chain joins TRBV13 to TRBJ2-2; D remains ambiguous. CDR3 length: 14 residues. From germline, CDR1 is PRHDT and CDR2 FYEKMQ (reference sequence). The CDR3, as DNA: TGCGCCAACAGCTTGTCGAATAGGCCCGGGGAGCTGTTTTTT. Protein sequence: CANSLSNRPGELFF.

In the case of this clonotype: The junction and the germline gene differ at one end; a read error may be behind it. CDR3 in amino acids: CAGSFPGRGRLNEQFF. DNA of the CDR3: TGTGCCGGCAGTTTCCCCGGCAGGGGGCGCCTCAATGAGCAGTTCTTC. The chain carries TRBV12-3 or TRBV12-4 and TRBJ2-1; 8 positions match TRBD1. This CDR3 has 16 amino acids.

In this sample, this clonotype turned up many times. The rearrangement uses TRBV20-1 and TRBJ1-1; weak D call: TRBD1 (5 bases). The germline V gene encodes CDR1 DFQATT and CDR2 SNEGSKA (reference sequence). Trimming pared 1 base from V and 5 bases from J, leaving 14 bases between. CDR3 length: 14 residues. Here the CDR3 DNA reads TGCAGTGCTAGAGTTGGGACCGGGAGTACTGAAGCTTTCTTT. Amino acid sequence: CSARVGTGSTEAFF.

The table lists this clonotype with many counts. V gene TRBV4-1 combines with J gene TRBJ2-3, with D maybe TRBD2 (6 bases). CDR1 MGHRA and CDR2 YSYEKL come from the germline V gene. Trimming took 1 base from V and 3 from J, leaving 8 bases between them. This CDR3 contains 14 residues. The CDR3 region has the DNA TGCGCCAGCAGCCAAGTAGGGAGGACAGATACGCAGTATTTT. This encodes CASSQVGRTDTQYF.

This clonotype has just one count. CDR3 in DNA: TGTGCCAGCAGGCTGACAGGGTCGGACACCATATATTTT. Protein sequence: CASRLTGSDTIYF. This chain connects TRBV28 to TRBJ1-3; 7 bases are shared with TRBD1. Germline V gene lookup returns CDR1 MDHEN and CDR2 SYDVKM. The length of the CDR3 is 13 residues. V lost 6 bases and J lost 8; bases outside the gene matches: 7.

The V gene is TRBV24-1, the J gene TRBJ1-2, with TRBD1 matching 12 bases. V shed 0 bases, J shed 4 bases, and the junction held 5 bases outside the gene matches. Germline CDR1 is KGHDR and CDR2 is SFDVKD. This CDR3 region has 17 residues. For the CDR3, the DNA is TGTGCCACCAGTGATTTGGGGACAGGGGGCTTCCCCTATGGCTACACCTTC. As protein: CATSDLGTGGFPYGYTF.

In its sample, this clonotype was seen many times. The chain is built from TRBV29-1 and TRBJ2-1, with a tentative D call TRBD2 (6 bases). V gave up 6 bases and J gave up 2 bases, with 14 bases separating them. Germline CDR1 SQVTM, CDR2 ANQGSEA. CDR3 length: 14 amino acids. For the CDR3, the DNA is TGCAGCGTCCCGGAGGGGAGAGCCTACAATGAGCAGTTCTTC. It is translated as CSVPEGRAYNEQFF.

This clonotype was observed once. Here the CDR3 reads CASSLSDRRQETQYF. Here the CDR3 DNA reads TGCGCCAGCAGCTTGTCCGACAGGCGGCAAGAGACCCAGTACTTC. This rearrangement joins TRBV5-1 to TRBJ2-5; TRBD1 might be the D (6 bases). CDR3 length: 15 residues. Germline V gene data show CDR1 as SGHRS and CDR2 as YFSETQ. Trimming cost V 1 base and J 2 bases, with 12 bases left between them.

There are many counts of this clonotype. The chain carries TRBV6-2 or TRBV6-3 and TRBJ1-5; maybe TRBD1 (5 bases). Deletions cut 2 bases from V and 1 base from J, with 12 bases between. The CDR3 consists of 16 residues. The germline gives CDR1 MNHEY, CDR2 SVGEGT. The DNA for the CDR3 is TGTGCCAGCAGTTACATTTCAGGGATGAGCAATCAGCCCCAGCATTTT. This codes for CASSYISGMSNQPQHF.

The table lists this clonotype with many counts. The chain recombines TRBV7-9 with TRBJ2-1; 7 bases are shared with TRBD2. Germline values: CDR1 SEHNR, CDR2 FQNEAQ (reference sequence). The CDR3 spans 16 residues. V was clipped by 3 bases and J by 0 bases; unmatched bases: 5. The CDR3 region has the DNA TGTGCCAGCAGCTTGGCTCCGGGAGGCTCCTACAATGAGCAGTTCTTC. It is translated as CASSLAPGGSYNEQFF.

This clonotype occurred many times. The V gene is TRBV25-1, the J gene TRBJ2-6; TRBD2 might be the D (5 bases). The CDR3 consists of 15 residues. Germline lookup yields CDR1 MGHDK and CDR2 SYGVNS. The germline V and J ends were trimmed by 6 bases and 0 bases, with 9 bases remaining between them. The CDR3 reads CASRERGSGANVLTF. The CDR3 DNA is TGTGCCAGCAGAGAACGGGGCTCTGGGGCCAACGTCCTGACTTTC.

The J gene is TRBJ1-6, the V gene TRBV27, with D possibly being TRBD1 (6 bases). V was shortened by 5 bases and J by 7 bases, with 15 bases between the two germline ends. Germline CDR1 MNHEY, CDR2 SMNVEV (reference sequence). This CDR3 region has 15 residues. The CDR3 region is CASSPSGTQNSPLHF. CDR3 coding DNA: TGTGCCAGCAGTCCCTCCGGGACACAAAATTCACCCCTCCACTTT.

This clonotype was observed a handful of times. The junction shows a germline mismatch at one end, possibly a read error. The chain combines TRBV2 with TRBJ2-1; the D is unclear. The CDR3 runs 12 residues. Germline assignment: CDR1 SNHLY and CDR2 FYNNEI. This CDR3 is CVSSVVSNEQFF. CDR3 coding DNA: TGTGTCAGCAGTGTGGTTTCCAATGAGCAGTTCTTC.

This clonotype was seen more than once but under ten times. This may arise from a read error, as a much more abundant clone is one base away. The J gene is TRBJ2-3, the V gene TRBV27; 12 bases match TRBD2. CDR3 length equals 16 residues. Germline assignment: CDR1 MNHEY and CDR2 SMNVEV (reference sequence). After removal of 5 bases from V and 6 bases from J, the junction contained 9 bases not matched to a gene. CDR3 in amino acids: CASSARLAGVNDTQYF. Written as DNA, the CDR3 is TGTGCCAGCAGTGCCCGACTAGCGGGAGTTAATGATACGCAGTATTTT.

The J gene is TRBJ2-7, the V gene TRBV5-1, with 9 nucleotides matching TRBD1. After removal of 2 bases from V and 4 bases from J, the junction contained 4 bases not matched to a gene. The CDR3 runs to 14 residues. Germline V gives CDR1 SGHRS, CDR2 YFSETQ. CDR3 sequence (DNA): TGCGCCAGCAGCTTCGGGACAGGGATTTACGAGCAGTACTTC. This codes for CASSFGTGIYEQYF.

This clonotype was observed many times. The V and J genes are TRBV3-1 and TRBJ2-3; tentative D call: TRBD2 (6 bases). This CDR3 has 15 amino acids. V shed 0 bases and J shed 4 bases, with 11 bases lying between them. Germline lookup yields CDR1 LGHDT and CDR2 YNNKEL (reference sequence). The CDR3 DNA reads as TGTGCCAGCAGCCAAGAAAGCGGGTTATCAGATACGCAGTATTTT. Translation gives CASSQESGLSDTQYF.

The genes are TRBV14 and TRBJ2-1; D tentatively reads TRBD1 or TRBD2 (5 bases each). This CDR3 is built from 16 residues. The V end lost 5 bases, the J end lost 2 bases, and 16 bases lay between the germline ends. Germline CDR1 is SGHDN and CDR2 is FVKESK. As DNA, the CDR3 is TGTGCCAGCAGCTCCGGGGCAGGGATCGCCTACAATGAGCAGTTCTTC. Translation gives CASSSGAGIAYNEQFF.

The chain employs TRBV5-6 and TRBJ1-1; no clear D. Germline V gene sequence: CDR1 SGHDT, CDR2 YYEEEE. The CDR3 is made up of 13 amino acids. Trimming stripped 9 bases from V and 0 bases from J, with 12 bases between. The CDR3 sequence: CATTWVMNTEAFF. In nucleotides, the CDR3 is TGTGCCACCACGTGGGTCATGAACACTGAAGCTTTCTTT. The full variable domain, rest sourced from reference TRBV5-6 and TRBJ1-1, is DAGVTQSPTHLIKTRGQQVTLRCSPKSGHDTVSWYQQALGQGPQFIFQYYEEEERQRGNFPDRFSGHQFPNYSSELNVNALLLGDSALYLCATTWVMNTEAFFGQGTRLTVV.

The chain joins TRBV20-1 to TRBJ2-1; 11 nucleotides line up with TRBD2. The V segment lost 0 bases and the J segment 12 bases; nucleotides outside the gene matches: 16. CDR1 is DFQATT and CDR2 is SNEGSKA in the germline V gene (reference sequence). This CDR3 comprises 17 residues. CDR3 in DNA: TGCAGTGCTAGAGACAAACTTGGACTAGCGGGCCGAACGGGGCAGTTCTTC. This translates into CSARDKLGLAGRTGQFF.

At least ten counts were recorded for this clonotype. The genes are TRBV11-1 and TRBJ2-3, with TRBD2 matching 14 bases. With V trimmed by 5 bases and J by 3 bases, 4 bases remained unmatched. CDR3 length equals 16 residues. From germline, CDR1 is SGHAT and CDR2 FQDESV (reference sequence). DNA for the CDR3: TGTGCCAGCAGCCGGTGGACTAGCGGGAGGACAGATACGCAGTATTTT. Translating it yields CASSRWTSGRTDTQYF.

On this clonotype itself: Mismatch with germline at one junction end may stem from a read error. The chain recombines TRBV2 with TRBJ2-7, with TRBD1 identical over 10 bases. The germline V gene has CDR1 SNHLY and CDR2 FYNNEI. This CDR3 spans 15 amino acids. In DNA, the CDR3 is TGTGCCAGCAGAGGGACAGGGGCATTCTCCTACGGGCAGTACTTC. It specifies CASRGTGAFSYGQYF. The complete variable domain, with remaining parts taken from reference TRBV2 and TRBJ2-7, reads EPEVTQTPSHQVTQMGQEVILRCVPISNHLYFYWYRQILGQKVEFLVSFYNNEISEKSEIFDDQFSVERPDGSNFTLKIRSTKLEDSAMYFCASRGTGAFSYGQYFGPGTRLTVT.